The 24 T cell receptor beta chains reported below all come from one sample, sequenced in a study of CD8 T cells in Susac syndrome. RNA in amounts of roughly 0.5 to 1 ug was reverse transcribed with random hexamers. TCRdb analysed the immunoSEQ multiplex PCR reads with MiXCR anew, one entry per CDR3 protein. The sample lists about 430,000 distinct CDR3 sequences; around 83% were seen once. Input material: CD8+ T cells from PBMCs. All receptors come from a human donor with multiple sclerosis.

This rearrangement joins TRBV12-3 or TRBV12-4 to TRBJ2-2, with 8 nucleotides matching TRBD2. V trimming: 5 bases; J trimming: 3 bases; junction bases outside the gene matches: 5. The CDR3 has 15 residues. This CDR3 reads CASSTSGGHTGELFF. The CDR3, as DNA: TGTGCCAGCAGTACCTCGGGGGGGCACACCGGGGAGCTGTTTTTT.

The CDR3 region has the DNA TGTGCCAGCAGCTCCAAGGGACTAGCGGGAGTCTACAATGAGCAGTTCTTC. Protein sequence: CASSSKGLAGVYNEQFF. The gene calls are TRBV7-9 and TRBJ2-1; 14 bases are a match to TRBD2. The CDR3 runs 17 residues. The germline V gene has CDR1 SEHNR and CDR2 FQNEAQ (reference sequence). V trimming: 4 bases; J trimming: 3 bases; junction bases outside the gene matches: 5.

The chain links TRBV5-1 to TRBJ1-2; D unresolved. The V gene lost 2 bases and the J gene lost 2 bases, with 10 bases spanning the gap. Germline V lookup: CDR1 SGHRS, CDR2 YFSETQ. CDR3 length: 14 residues. This CDR3 is CASSFGTMNYGYTF. The CDR3 DNA reads as TGCGCCAGCAGCTTCGGCACGATGAACTATGGCTACACCTTC.

This rearrangement joins TRBV6-5 to TRBJ1-6; tentative D call: TRBD1 (6 bases). The germline CDR1 and CDR2 sequences are MNHEY and SVGAGI. This CDR3 spans 16 amino acids. Trimming took off 1 base at V and 5 bases at J, with 12 bases between the two ends. The CDR3 sequence is CASSYLPDRDNSPLHF. CDR3 bases: TGTGCCAGCAGTTACTTACCGGACAGAGATAATTCACCCCTCCACTTT.

This chain connects TRBV5-1 to TRBJ2-6; no clear D. The germline V gene has CDR1 SGHRS and CDR2 YFSETQ. V was pared by 1 base and J by 0 bases, with 17 bases between. The CDR3 is 19 amino acids. CDR3 region: CASSLIPGDELSGANVLTF. The CDR3 bases are TGCGCCAGCAGCTTGATCCCAGGAGACGAGCTCTCTGGGGCCAACGTCCTGACTTTC.

The chain employs TRBV5-1 and TRBJ2-3; TRBD1 might be the D (5 bases). The CDR3 loop spans 12 amino acids. V gave up 4 bases and J gave up 7 bases, with 10 bases separating them. From germline, CDR1 is SGHRS and CDR2 YFSETQ. CDR3: CASSPGKHTQYF. The CDR3, as DNA: TGCGCCAGCAGCCCAGGGAAACATACGCAGTATTTT.

The chain employs TRBV19 and TRBJ2-5; D is perhaps TRBD1 or TRBD2 (5 bases each). Between the trimmed V and J ends, which lost 5 bases and 4 bases, there was a span of 20 bases. The germline V gene has CDR1 LNHDA and CDR2 SQIVND (reference sequence). The CDR3 contains 16 residues. The CDR3 loop reads CASSYSGAGVRETQYF. The DNA for the CDR3 is TGTGCCAGTAGTTATTCCGGGGCAGGAGTCCGAGAGACCCAGTACTTC.

This chain joins TRBV20-1 and TRBJ1-1; D is ambiguous. The CDR3 has 15 amino acids. The germline CDR1 and CDR2 sequences are DFQATT and SNEGSKA (reference sequence). V was cut by 0 bases and J by 0 bases, with 11 bases left in between. CDR3 region: CSARDIIGMNTEAFF. CDR3 bases: TGCAGTGCTAGAGATATTATTGGGATGAACACTGAAGCTTTCTTT.

Here the CDR3 reads CASSGGTALTGELFF. CDR3 coding DNA: TGCGCCAGCAGTGGTGGGACAGCACTCACCGGGGAGCTGTTTTTT. The chain is built from TRBV5-1 and TRBJ2-2, with 7 positions matching TRBD1. J was trimmed by 4 bases and V by 5 bases; bases with no gene match: 8. CDR3 length: 15 residues. Germline CDR1 reads SGHRS; CDR2 reads YFSETQ.

This clonotype was detected only once. The chain is built from TRBV6-1 and TRBJ2-2; D might be TRBD2 (7 bases). This CDR3 has 16 amino acids. The V end was cut by 5 bases, the J end by 4 bases, with 17 bases between. Germline CDR1 and CDR2: MNHNS and SASEGT. The CDR3 DNA reads TGTGCCAGCAGTCGAGCGGGACAAACCTTCACCGGGGAGCTGTTTTTT. Its protein product is CASSRAGQTFTGELFF.

The rearrangement joins TRBV25-1 to TRBJ2-5; D is ambiguous. Germline CDR1 MGHDK, CDR2 SYGVNS. The V end was cut by 4 bases, the J end by 0 bases, with 18 bases between. The CDR3 is 17 residues long. This chain's CDR3 is CASSGKPASNNQETQYF. The CDR3 bases are TGTGCCAGCAGTGGAAAGCCAGCTTCCAACAACCAAGAGACCCAGTACTTC.

V gene TRBV20-1 combines with J gene TRBJ1-1; D is ambiguous. This CDR3 contains 15 residues. V was cut by 0 bases and J by 2 bases, with 13 bases left in between. Germline CDR1 reads DFQATT; CDR2 reads SNEGSKA (reference sequence). CDR3 loop: CSARDFLKENTEAFF. As DNA, the CDR3 is TGCAGTGCTAGAGATTTCCTTAAAGAAAACACTGAAGCTTTCTTT.

The chain carries TRBV19 and TRBJ2-5; the D is unclear. In germline, CDR1 is LNHDA, CDR2 SQIVND (reference sequence). V dropped 6 bases and J dropped 0 bases, with 5 bases sitting between them. The CDR3 extends over 12 amino acids. CDR3 protein: CASRGYQETQYF. In DNA, the CDR3 is TGTGCCAGTAGAGGTTACCAAGAGACCCAGTACTTC.

J is TRBJ1-6 and V is TRBV7-9; tentatively, D is TRBD1 (6 bases). CDR3 length: 16 amino acids. Trimming shortened V by 0 bases and J by 2 bases, and 8 bases separated the two germline ends. Germline CDR1 SEHNR, CDR2 FQNEAQ (reference sequence). CDR3 sequence (DNA): TGTGCCAGCAGCTTAGCCCCAGGGGCCTATAATTCACCCCTCCACTTT. This codes for CASSLAPGAYNSPLHF.

The chain has TRBV3-1 and TRBJ2-7; unclear D gene. This CDR3 is built from 13 residues. Germline CDR1 and CDR2: LGHDT and YNNKEL (reference sequence). V lost 1 base, J lost 0 bases, and 4 bases lay in between. CDR3 nucleotide sequence: TGTGCCAGCAGCCAAGGGAGCTCCTACGAGCAGTACTTC. Its protein is CASSQGSSYEQYF.

This rearrangement joins TRBV11-2 to TRBJ2-7; no reliable D call. Germline V lookup: CDR1 SGHAT, CDR2 FQNNGV. The CDR3 is 13 amino acids. The V gene lost 5 bases and the J gene lost 2 bases, with 10 bases spanning the gap. CDR3 in DNA: TGTGCCAGCAGCCTGGGCCCCCCCTACGAGCAGTACTTC. Protein product: CASSLGPPYEQYF.

This sequence joins TRBV12-3 or TRBV12-4 and TRBJ2-5, with D maybe TRBD2 (7 bases). V shed 9 bases and J shed 2 bases, with 16 bases lying between them. There are 14 residues in the CDR3. CDR3 sequence reads: CASGGGAVQETQYF. CDR3 DNA sequence: TGTGCCAGTGGAGGGGGGGCCGTACAAGAGACCCAGTACTTC.

This clonotype was seen a few times. The chain recombines TRBV6-1 with TRBJ2-3; possibly TRBD1 for D (6 bases). With 4 bases removed from V and 0 bases from J, the gap between germline ends came to 11 bases. There are 15 residues in the CDR3. Germline values: CDR1 MNHNS, CDR2 SASEGT. The CDR3 region is CASSGTATSTDTQYF. In nucleotides, the CDR3 is TGTGCCAGCAGTGGGACAGCAACTAGCACAGATACGCAGTATTTT.

The chain links TRBV28 to TRBJ1-1; no definite D call. CDR3 size: 13 residues. V was shortened by 3 bases and J by 4 bases, with 9 bases between the two germline ends. Germline V gives CDR1 MDHEN, CDR2 SYDVKM. The CDR3 sequence: CASSFGKPTEAFF. The CDR3, as DNA: TGTGCCAGCAGTTTCGGGAAACCCACTGAAGCTTTCTTT.

This clonotype appeared a few times. The chain couples TRBV12-3 or TRBV12-4 to TRBJ2-7; D may be TRBD1 or TRBD2 (5 bases each). CDR3 length: 15 residues. Trimming removed 4 bases from V and 2 bases from J, with 15 bases in between. The CDR3 spells CASSSRGAITYEQYF. Here the CDR3 DNA reads TGTGCCAGCAGTTCTCGGGGCGCGATTACCTACGAGCAGTACTTC.

J is TRBJ2-7 and V is TRBV5-1; 8 bases map to TRBD1. This CDR3 is 14 amino acids long. Germline loops: CDR1 SGHRS, CDR2 YFSETQ. V shed 7 bases and J 4 bases; nucleotides not matched to a gene: 10. For the CDR3, the DNA is TGCGCCAGCGGAGGGGGCAGGGGGCTGTACGAGCAGTACTTC. Amino acids: CASGGGRGLYEQYF.

The V gene is TRBV4-1, the J gene TRBJ2-7; D not resolved. The V gene's germline CDR1 is MGHRA and CDR2 YSYEKL. The germline V and J ends were trimmed by 3 bases and 6 bases, with 12 bases remaining between them. The CDR3 contains 13 residues. CDR3 in DNA: TGCGCCAGCAGCCAGGCGGATTTAGGCGAGCAGTACTTC. This codes for CASSQADLGEQYF.

This chain joins TRBV20-1 and TRBJ1-2; D unresolved. CDR1 DFQATT and CDR2 SNEGSKA come from the germline V gene (reference sequence). Deletions cut 3 bases from V and 5 bases from J, with 7 bases between. The CDR3 sequence is 11 residues long. CDR3 amino acids: CSAREGYGYTF. In DNA, the CDR3 is TGCAGTGCTAGGGAGGGATATGGCTACACCTTC.

J is TRBJ1-1 and V is TRBV30; D is possibly TRBD1 (5 bases). Deletions cut 4 bases from V and 1 base from J, with 19 bases between. Per the germline V gene, CDR1 is GTSNPN and CDR2 is SVGIG (reference sequence). The CDR3 consists of 16 residues. CDR3 nucleotides: TGTGCCTGGATTGTCTGGCCGGGGCAACCGAACACTGAAGCTTTCTTT. Translation: CAWIVWPGQPNTEAFF. The complete variable domain, with remaining parts taken from reference TRBV30 and TRBJ1-1, reads SQTIHQWPATLVQPVGSPLSLECTVEGTSNPNLYWYRQAAGRGLQLLFYSVGIGQISSEVPQNLSASRPQDRQFILSSKKLLLSDSGFYLCAWIVWPGQPNTEAFFGQGTRLTVV.